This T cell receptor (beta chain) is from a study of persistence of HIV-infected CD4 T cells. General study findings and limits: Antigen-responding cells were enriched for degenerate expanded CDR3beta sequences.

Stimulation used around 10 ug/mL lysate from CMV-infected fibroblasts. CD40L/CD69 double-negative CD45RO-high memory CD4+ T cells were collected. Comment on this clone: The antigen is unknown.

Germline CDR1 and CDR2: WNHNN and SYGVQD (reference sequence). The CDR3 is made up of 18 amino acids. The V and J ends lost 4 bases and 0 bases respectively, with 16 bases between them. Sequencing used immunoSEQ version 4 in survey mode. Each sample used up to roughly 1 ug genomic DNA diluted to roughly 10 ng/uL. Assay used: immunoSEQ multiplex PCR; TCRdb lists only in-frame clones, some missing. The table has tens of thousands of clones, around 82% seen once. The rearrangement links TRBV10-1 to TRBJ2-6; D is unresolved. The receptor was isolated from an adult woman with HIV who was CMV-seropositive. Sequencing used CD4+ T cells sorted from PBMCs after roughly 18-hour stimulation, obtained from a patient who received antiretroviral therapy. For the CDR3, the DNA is TGCGCCAGCAGTGGGGCCTTTACACCCAGCTCTGGGGCCAACGTCCTGACTTTC. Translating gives CASSGAFTPSSGANVLTF.